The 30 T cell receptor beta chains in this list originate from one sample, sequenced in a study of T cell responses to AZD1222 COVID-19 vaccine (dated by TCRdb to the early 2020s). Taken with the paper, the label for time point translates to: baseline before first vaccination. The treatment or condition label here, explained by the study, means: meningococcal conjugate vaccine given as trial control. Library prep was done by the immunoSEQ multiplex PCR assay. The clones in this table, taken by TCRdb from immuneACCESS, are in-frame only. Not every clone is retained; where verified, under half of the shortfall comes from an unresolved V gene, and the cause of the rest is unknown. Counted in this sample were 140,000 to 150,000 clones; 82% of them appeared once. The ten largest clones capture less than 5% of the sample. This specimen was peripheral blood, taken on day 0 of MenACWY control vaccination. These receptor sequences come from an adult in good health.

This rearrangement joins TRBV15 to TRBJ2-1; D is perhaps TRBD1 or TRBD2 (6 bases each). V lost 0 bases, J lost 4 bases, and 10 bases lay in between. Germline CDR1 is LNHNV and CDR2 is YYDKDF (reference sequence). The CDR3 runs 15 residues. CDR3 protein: CATSREGGTYNEQFF. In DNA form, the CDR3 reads TGTGCCACCAGCAGAGAAGGGGGGACTTACAATGAGCAGTTCTTC.

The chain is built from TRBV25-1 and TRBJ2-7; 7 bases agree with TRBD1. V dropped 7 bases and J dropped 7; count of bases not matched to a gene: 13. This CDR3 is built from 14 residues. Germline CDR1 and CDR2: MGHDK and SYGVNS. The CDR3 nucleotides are TGTGCCAGCACTCAGACAGGGATGTTGGGGGAGCAGTACTTC. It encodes CASTQTGMLGEQYF.

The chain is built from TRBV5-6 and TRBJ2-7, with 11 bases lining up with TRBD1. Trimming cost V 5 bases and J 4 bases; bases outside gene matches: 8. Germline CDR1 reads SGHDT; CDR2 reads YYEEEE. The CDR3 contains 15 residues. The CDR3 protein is CASRLGQGALYEQYV. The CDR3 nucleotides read TGTGCCAGCAGACTTGGACAGGGGGCTCTGTACGAGCAGTACGTC.

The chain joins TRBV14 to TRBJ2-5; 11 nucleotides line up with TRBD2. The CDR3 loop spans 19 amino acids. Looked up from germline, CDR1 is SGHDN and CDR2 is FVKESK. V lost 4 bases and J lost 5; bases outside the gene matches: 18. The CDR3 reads CASSPSRVSGGALRETQYF. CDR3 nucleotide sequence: TGTGCCAGCAGCCCTTCCCGGGTTAGCGGGGGGGCCTTACGGGAGACCCAGTACTTC.

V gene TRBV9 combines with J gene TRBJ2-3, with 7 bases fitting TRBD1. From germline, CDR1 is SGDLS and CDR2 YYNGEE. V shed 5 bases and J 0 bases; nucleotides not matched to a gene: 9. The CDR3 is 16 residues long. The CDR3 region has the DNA TGTGCCAGCAGTTCGACAGGGCAATTTAGCACAGATACGCAGTATTTT. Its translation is CASSSTGQFSTDTQYF.

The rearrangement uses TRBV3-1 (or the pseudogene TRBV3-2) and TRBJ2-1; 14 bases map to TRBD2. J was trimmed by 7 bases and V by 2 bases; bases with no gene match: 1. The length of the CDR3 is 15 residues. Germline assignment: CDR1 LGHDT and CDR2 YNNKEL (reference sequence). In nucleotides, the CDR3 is TGTGCCAGCAGCCAACGACTAGCGGGGGGGAATGAGCAGTTCTTC. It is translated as CASSQRLAGGNEQFF.

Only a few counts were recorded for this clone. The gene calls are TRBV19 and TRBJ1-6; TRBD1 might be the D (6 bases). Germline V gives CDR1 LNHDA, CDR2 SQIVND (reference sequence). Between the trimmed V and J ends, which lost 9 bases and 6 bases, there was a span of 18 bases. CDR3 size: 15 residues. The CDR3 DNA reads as TGTGCCAGCCACCCGGGGACACGGAGTAATTCACCCCTCCACTTT. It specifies CASHPGTRSNSPLHF.

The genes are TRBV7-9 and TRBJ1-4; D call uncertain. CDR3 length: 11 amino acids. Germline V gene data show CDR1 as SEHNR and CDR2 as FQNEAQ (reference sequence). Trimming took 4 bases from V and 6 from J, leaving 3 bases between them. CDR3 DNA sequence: TGTGCCAGCAGCTCCGATGAAAAACTGTTTTTT. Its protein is CASSSDEKLFF.

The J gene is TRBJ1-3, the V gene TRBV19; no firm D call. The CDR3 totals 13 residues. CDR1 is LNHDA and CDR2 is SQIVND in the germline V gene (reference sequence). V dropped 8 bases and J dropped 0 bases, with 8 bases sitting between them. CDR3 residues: CASLGFSGNTIYF. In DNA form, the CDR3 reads TGTGCCAGTCTCGGGTTCTCTGGAAACACCATATATTTT.

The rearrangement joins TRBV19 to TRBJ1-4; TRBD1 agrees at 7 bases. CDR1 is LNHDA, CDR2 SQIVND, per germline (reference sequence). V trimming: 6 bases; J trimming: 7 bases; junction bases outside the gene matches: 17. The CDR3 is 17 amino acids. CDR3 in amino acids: CASSRTGELLTSEKLFF. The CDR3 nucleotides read TGTGCCAGTAGCCGGACAGGCGAGTTACTTACTTCTGAAAAACTGTTTTTT.

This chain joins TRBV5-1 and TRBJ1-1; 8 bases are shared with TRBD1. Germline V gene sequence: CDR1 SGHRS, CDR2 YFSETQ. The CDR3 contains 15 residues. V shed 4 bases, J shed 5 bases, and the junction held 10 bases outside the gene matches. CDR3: CASSPRTGRGTEAFF. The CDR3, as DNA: TGCGCCAGCAGCCCCAGGACAGGGCGGGGGACTGAAGCTTTCTTT.

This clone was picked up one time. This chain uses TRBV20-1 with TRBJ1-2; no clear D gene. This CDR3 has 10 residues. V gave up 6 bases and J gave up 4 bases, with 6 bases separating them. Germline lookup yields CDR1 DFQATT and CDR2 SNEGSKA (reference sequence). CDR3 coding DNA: TGCAGTGCCGACGGCTATGGCTACACCTTC. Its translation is CSADGYGYTF.

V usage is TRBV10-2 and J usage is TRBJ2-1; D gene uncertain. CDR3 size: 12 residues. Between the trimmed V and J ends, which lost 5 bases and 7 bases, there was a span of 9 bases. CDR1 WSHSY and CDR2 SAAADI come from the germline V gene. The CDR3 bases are TGCGCCAGCAGTCAAATTCCAAATGAGCAGTTCTTC. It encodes CASSQIPNEQFF.

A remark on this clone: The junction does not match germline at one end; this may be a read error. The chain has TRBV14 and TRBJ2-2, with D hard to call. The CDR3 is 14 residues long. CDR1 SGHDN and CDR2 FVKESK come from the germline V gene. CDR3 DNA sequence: TGTGCCAGCAGCGAAGAGGTGGTAACCGGGGAGCTGTTTTTT. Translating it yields CASSEEVVTGELFF.

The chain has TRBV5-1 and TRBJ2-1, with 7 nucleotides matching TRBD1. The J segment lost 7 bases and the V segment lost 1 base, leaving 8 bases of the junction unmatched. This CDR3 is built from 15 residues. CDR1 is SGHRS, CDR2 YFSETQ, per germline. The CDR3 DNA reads TGCGCCAGCAGCTTGCTCGGACAGGTTGGGAATGAGCAGTTCTTC. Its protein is CASSLLGQVGNEQFF.

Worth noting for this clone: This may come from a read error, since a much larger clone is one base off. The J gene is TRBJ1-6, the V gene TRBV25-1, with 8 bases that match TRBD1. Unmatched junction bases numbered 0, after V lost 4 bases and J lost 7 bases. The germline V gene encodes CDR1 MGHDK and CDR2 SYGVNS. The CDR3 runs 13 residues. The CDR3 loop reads CASSGTGNSPLHF. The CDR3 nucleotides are TGTGCCAGCAGTGGGACAGGGAATTCACCCCTCCACTTT.

CDR3 coding DNA: TGTGCCAGCAGCTTAGCGGGACCATCAGGGGGGCTGACAACTAATGAAAAACTGTTTTTT. Translation gives CASSLAGPSGGLTTNEKLFF. The chain has TRBV11-3 and TRBJ1-4; TRBD1 aligns across 7 bases. Trimming removed 1 base from V and 0 bases from J; junction bases left unmatched: 14. CDR3 size: 20 residues. Germline-derived CDR1 and CDR2 are SGHNT and YENEEA.

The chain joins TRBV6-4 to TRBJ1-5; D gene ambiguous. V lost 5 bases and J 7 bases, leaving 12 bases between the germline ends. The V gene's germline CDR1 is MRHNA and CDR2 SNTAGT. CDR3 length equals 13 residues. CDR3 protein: CASSLVEGQPQHF. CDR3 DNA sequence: TGTGCCAGCAGTCTCGTCGAAGGCCAGCCCCAGCATTTT.

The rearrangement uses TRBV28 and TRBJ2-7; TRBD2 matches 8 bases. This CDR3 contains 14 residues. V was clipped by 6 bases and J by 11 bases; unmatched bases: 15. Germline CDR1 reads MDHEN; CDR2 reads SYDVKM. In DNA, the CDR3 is TGTGCCAGCAGGTCTAGCGGGCTCCCATATTCGGAGTACGTC. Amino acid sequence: CASRSSGLPYSEYV.

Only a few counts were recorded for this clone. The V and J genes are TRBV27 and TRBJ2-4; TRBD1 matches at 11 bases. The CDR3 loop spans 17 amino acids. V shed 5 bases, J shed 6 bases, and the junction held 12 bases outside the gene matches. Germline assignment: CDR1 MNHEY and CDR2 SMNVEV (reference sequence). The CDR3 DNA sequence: TGTGCCAGCAGTCCAAACGGACAGGGGGCGCTAAGAAACATTCAGTACTTC. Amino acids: CASSPNGQGALRNIQYF.

As DNA, the CDR3 is TGTGCCAGCAGTACGGGACAGGGGGCGGTCTATGGCTACACCTTC. Protein: CASSTGQGAVYGYTF. The chain uses TRBV28 and TRBJ1-2; 12 bases are a match to TRBD1. CDR1 is MDHEN, CDR2 SYDVKM, per germline. This CDR3 is built from 15 residues. Trimming cost V 5 bases and J 4 bases; bases outside gene matches: 5.

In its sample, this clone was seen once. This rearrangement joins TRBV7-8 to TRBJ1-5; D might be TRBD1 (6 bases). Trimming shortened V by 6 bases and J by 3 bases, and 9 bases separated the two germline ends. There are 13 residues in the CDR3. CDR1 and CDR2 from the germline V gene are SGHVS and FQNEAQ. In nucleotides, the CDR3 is TGTGCCAGCAGTGGACAGTTCAATCAGCCCCAGCATTTT. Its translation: CASSGQFNQPQHF.

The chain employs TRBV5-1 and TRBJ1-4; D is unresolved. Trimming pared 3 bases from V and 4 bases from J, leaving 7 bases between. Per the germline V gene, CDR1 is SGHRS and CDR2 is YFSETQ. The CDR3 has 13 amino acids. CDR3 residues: CASSSEGNEKLFF. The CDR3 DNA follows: TGCGCCAGCAGCTCTGAGGGTAATGAAAAACTGTTTTTT.

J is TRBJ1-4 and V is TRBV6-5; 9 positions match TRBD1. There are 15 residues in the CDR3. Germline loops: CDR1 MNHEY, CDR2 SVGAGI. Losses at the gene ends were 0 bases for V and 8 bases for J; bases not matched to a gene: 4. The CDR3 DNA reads TGTGCCAGCAGTTACTCTCCGGGACAGGGAGAAAAACTGTTTTTT. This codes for CASSYSPGQGEKLFF.

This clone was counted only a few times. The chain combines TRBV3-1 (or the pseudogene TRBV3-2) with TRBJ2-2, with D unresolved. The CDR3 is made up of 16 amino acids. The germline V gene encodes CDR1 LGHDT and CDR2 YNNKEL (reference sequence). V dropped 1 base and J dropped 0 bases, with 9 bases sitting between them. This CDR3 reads CASSQGSLANTGELFF. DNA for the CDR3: TGTGCCAGCAGCCAAGGTTCACTCGCGAACACCGGGGAGCTGTTTTTT.

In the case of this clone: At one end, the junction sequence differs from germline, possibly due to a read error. CDR3 residues: CASRLDRDGYTF. CDR3 nucleotides: TGTGCCAGCAGGTTGGACAGGGATGGCTACACCTTC. The chain has TRBV5-5 and TRBJ1-2, with 8 bases fitting TRBD1. Looked up from germline, CDR1 is SGHKS and CDR2 is YYEKEE (reference sequence). This CDR3 region has 12 residues.

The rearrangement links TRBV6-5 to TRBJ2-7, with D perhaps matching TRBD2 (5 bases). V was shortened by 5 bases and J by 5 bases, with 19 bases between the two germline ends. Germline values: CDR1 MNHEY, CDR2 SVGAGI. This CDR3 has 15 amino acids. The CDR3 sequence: CASSPRGAGLNEQYV. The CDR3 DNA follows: TGTGCCAGCAGTCCTCGGGGAGCAGGCCTGAACGAGCAGTACGTC.

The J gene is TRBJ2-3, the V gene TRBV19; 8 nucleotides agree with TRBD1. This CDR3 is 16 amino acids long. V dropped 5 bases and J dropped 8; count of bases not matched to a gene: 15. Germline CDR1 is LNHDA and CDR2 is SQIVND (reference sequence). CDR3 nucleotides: TGTGCCAGTAGTGACGTCGGCAGGGGGCAGGGAGTTACGCAGTATTTT. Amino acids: CASSDVGRGQGVTQYF.

The CDR3 nucleotides are TGTGCCAGCAGTTTTAAGACAGCTGGAAACACCATATATTTT. Translation: CASSFKTAGNTIYF. The rearrangement links TRBV28 to TRBJ1-3, with a tentative D call TRBD1 (5 bases). The V and J ends lost 3 bases and 2 bases respectively, with 8 bases between them. The CDR3 length is 14 residues. Per germline, CDR1 MDHEN and CDR2 SYDVKM.

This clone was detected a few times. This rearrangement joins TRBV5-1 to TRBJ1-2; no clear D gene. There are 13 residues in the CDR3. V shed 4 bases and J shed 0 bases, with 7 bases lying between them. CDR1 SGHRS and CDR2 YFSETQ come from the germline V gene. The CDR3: CASSPGPNYGYTF. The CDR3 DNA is TGCGCCAGCAGCCCCGGACCTAACTATGGCTACACCTTC.